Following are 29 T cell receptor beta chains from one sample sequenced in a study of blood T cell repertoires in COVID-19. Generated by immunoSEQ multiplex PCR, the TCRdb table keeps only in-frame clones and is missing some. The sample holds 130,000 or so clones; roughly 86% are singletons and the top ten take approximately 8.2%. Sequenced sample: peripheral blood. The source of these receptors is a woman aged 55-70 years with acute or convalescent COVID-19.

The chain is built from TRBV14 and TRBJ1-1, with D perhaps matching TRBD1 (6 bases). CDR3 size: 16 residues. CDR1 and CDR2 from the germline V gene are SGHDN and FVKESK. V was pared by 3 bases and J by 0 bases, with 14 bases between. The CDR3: CASSQMGGGLNTEAFF. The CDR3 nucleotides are TGTGCCAGCAGCCAGATGGGGGGGGGCTTGAACACTGAAGCTTTCTTT. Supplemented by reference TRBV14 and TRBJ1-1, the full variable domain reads EAGVTQFPSHSVIEKGQTVTLRCDPISGHDNLYWYRRVMGKEIKFLLHFVKESKQDESGMPNNRFLAERTGGTYSTLKVQPAELEDSGVYFCASSQMGGGLNTEAFFGQGTRLTVV.

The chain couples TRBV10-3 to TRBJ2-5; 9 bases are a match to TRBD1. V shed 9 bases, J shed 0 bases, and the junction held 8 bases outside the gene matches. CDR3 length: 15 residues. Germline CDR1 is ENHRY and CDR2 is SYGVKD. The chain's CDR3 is CAINPGQGNQETQYF. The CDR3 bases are TGTGCCATAAACCCGGGACAGGGTAACCAAGAGACCCAGTACTTC.

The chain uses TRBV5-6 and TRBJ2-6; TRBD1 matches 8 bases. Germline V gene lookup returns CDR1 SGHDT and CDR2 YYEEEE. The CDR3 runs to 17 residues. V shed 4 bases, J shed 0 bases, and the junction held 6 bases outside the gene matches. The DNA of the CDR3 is TGTGCCAGCAGCCCTCCCGACAGGGGCTCTGGGGCCAACGTCCTGACTTTC. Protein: CASSPPDRGSGANVLTF. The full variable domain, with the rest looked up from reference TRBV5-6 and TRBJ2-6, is DAGVTQSPTHLIKTRGQQVTLRCSPKSGHDTVSWYQQALGQGPQFIFQYYEEEERQRGNFPDRFSGHQFPNYSSELNVNALLLGDSALYLCASSPPDRGSGANVLTFGAGSRLTVL.

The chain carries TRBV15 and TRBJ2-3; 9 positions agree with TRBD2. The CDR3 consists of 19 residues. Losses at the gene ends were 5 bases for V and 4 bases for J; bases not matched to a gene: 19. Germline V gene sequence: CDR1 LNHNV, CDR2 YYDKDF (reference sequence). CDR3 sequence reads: CATSGTKGGLARKSDTQYF. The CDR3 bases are TGTGCCACCAGCGGCACTAAGGGGGGACTAGCCCGTAAGTCAGATACGCAGTATTTT.

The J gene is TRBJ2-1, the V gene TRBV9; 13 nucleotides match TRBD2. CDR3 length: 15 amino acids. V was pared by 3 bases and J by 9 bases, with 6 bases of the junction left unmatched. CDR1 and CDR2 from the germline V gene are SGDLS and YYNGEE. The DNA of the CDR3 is TGTGCCAGCAGCGAACTAGCGGGGGGGCCCGGTGAGCAGTTCTTC. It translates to CASSELAGGPGEQFF.

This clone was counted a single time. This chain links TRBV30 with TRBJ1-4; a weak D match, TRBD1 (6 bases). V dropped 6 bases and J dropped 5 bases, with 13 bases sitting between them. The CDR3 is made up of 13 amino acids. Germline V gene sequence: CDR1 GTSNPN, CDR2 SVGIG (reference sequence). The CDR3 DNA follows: TGTGCCTGCTACAGGGAGGGGAATGAAAAACTGTTTTTT. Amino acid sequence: CACYREGNEKLFF. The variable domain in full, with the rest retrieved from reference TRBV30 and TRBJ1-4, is SQTIHQWPATLVQPVGSPLSLECTVEGTSNPNLYWYRQAAGRGLQLLFYSVGIGQISSEVPQNLSASRPQDRQFILSSKKLLLSDSGFYLCACYREGNEKLFFGSGTQLSVL.

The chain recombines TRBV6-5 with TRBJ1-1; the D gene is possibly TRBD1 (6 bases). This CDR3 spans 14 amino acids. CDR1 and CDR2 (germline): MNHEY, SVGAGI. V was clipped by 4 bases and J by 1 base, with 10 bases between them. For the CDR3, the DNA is TGTGCCAGCAGTTCCGGACAGCAGAACACTGAAGCTTTCTTT. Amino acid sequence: CASSSGQQNTEAFF.

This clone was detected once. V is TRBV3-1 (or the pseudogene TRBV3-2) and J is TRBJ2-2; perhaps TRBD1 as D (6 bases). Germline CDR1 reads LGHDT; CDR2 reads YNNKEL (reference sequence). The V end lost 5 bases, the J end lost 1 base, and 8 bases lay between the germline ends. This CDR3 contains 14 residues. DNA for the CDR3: TGTGCCAGCAGCTCACAGGGGAACACCGGGGAGCTGTTTTTT. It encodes CASSSQGNTGELFF.

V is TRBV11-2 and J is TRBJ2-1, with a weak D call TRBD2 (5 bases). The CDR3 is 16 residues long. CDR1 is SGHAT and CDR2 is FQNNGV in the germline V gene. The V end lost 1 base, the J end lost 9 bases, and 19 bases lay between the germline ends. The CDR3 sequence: CASSLASGKLGSEQFF. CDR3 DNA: TGTGCCAGCAGCTTAGCCTCGGGGAAATTGGGCAGTGAGCAGTTCTTC. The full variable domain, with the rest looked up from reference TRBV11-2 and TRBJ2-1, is EAGVAQSPRYKIIEKRQSVAFWCNPISGHATLYWYQQILGQGPKLLIQFQNNGVVDDSQLPKDRFSAERLKGVDSTLKIQPAKLEDSAVYLCASSLASGKLGSEQFFGPGTRLTVL.

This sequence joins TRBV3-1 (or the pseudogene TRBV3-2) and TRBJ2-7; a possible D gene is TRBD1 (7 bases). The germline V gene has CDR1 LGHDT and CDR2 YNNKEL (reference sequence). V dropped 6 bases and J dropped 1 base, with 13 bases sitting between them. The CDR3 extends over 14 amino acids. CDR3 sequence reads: CASSPAGQSYEQYF. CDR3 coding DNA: TGTGCCAGCAGTCCCGCGGGACAGTCCTACGAGCAGTACTTC.

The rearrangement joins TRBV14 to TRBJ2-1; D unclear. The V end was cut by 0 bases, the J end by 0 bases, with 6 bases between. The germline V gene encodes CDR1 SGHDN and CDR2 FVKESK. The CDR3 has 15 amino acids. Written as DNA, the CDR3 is TGTGCCAGCAGCCAAGACTGGAGCTCCTACAATGAGCAGTTCTTC. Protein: CASSQDWSSYNEQFF.

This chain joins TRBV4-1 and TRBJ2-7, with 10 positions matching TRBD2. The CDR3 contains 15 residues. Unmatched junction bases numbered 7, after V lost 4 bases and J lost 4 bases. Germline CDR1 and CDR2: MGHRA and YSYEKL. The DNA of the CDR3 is TGCGCCAGCAGCCGAACAGCGGGGGGGCAATACGAGCAGTACTTC. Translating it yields CASSRTAGGQYEQYF.

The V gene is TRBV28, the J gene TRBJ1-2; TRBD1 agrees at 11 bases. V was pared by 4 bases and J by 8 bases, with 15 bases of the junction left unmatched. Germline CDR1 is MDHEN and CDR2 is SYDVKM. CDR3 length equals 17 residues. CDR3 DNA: TGTGCCAGCAGTTCCACGGGCCAAGGACAGGGGGCTGGGGGCTACACCTTC. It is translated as CASSSTGQGQGAGGYTF.

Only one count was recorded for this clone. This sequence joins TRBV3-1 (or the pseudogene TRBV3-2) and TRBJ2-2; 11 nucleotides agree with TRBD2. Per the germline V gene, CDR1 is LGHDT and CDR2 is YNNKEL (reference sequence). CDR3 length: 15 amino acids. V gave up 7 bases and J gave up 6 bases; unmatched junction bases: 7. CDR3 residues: CASTRLAGTSGELFF. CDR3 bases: TGTGCCAGCACTCGACTAGCGGGGACTTCCGGGGAGCTGTTTTTT.

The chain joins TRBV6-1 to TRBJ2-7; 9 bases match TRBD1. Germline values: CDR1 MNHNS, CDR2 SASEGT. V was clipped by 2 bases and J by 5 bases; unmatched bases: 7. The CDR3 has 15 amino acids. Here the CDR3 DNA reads TGTGCCAGCAGTGAATTGCGACAGGGGGTACACGAGCAGTACTTC. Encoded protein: CASSELRQGVHEQYF.

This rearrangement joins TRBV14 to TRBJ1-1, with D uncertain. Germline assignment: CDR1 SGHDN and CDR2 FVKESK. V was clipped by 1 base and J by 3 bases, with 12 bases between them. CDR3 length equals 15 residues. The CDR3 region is CASSQGLSGYTEAFF. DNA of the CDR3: TGTGCCAGCAGCCAAGGGTTGTCGGGGTACACTGAAGCTTTCTTT.

The DNA for the CDR3 is TGTGCCAGCAGTTTTAACAGGAACCCCTACGAGCAGTACTTC. Protein product: CASSFNRNPYEQYF. The rearrangement uses TRBV28 and TRBJ2-7; tentative D call: TRBD1 (5 bases). Germline V gives CDR1 MDHEN, CDR2 SYDVKM. This CDR3 spans 14 amino acids. V lost 3 bases to trimming and J lost 2 bases, with 11 bases between them.

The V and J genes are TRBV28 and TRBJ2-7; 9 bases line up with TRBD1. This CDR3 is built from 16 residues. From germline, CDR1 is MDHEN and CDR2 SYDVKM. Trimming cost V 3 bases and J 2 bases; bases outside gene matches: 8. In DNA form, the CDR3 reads TGTGCCAGCAGTTTTAGGACAGGGGAGGGGGCCTACGAGCAGTACTTC. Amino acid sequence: CASSFRTGEGAYEQYF.

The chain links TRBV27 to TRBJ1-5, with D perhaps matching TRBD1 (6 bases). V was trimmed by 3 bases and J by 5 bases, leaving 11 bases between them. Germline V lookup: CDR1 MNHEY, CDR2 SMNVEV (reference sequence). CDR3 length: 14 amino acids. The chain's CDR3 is CASSLQTGHQPQHF. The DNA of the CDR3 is TGTGCCAGCAGTTTGCAGACAGGACATCAGCCCCAGCATTTT.

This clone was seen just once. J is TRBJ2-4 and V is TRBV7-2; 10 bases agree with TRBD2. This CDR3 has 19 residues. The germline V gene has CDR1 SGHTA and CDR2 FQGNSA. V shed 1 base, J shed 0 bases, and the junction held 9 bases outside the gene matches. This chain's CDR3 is CASSLERTSGSLAKNIQYF. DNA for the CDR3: TGTGCCAGCAGCTTAGAGAGGACTAGCGGATCCTTAGCCAAAAACATTCAGTACTTC. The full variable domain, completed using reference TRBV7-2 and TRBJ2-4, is GAGVSQSPSNKVTEKGKDVELRCDPISGHTALYWYRQSLGQGLEFLIYFQGNSAPDKSGLPSDRFSAERTGGSVSTLTIQRTQQEDSAVYLCASSLERTSGSLAKNIQYFGAGTRLSVL.

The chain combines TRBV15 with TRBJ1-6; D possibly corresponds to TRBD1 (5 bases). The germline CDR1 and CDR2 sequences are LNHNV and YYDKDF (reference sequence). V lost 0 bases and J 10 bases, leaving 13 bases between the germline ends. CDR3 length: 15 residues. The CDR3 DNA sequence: TGTGCCACCAGCAGAGATTTTGTCAGGGAATCACCCCTCCACTTT. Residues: CATSRDFVRESPLHF.

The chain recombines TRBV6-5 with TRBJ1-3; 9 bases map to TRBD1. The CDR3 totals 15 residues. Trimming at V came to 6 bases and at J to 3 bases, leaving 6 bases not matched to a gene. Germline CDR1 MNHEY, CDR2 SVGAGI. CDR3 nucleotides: TGTGCCAGCAGATCAACAGGGGGCATTGGAAACACCATATATTTT. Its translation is CASRSTGGIGNTIYF.

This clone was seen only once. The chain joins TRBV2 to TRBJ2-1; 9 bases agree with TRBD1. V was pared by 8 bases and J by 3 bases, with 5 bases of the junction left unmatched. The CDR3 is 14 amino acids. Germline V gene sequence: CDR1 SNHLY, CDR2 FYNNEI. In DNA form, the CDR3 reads TGTGCCAGCGGGGAGGACAGGGGCTACAATGAGCAGTTCTTC. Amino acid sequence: CASGEDRGYNEQFF. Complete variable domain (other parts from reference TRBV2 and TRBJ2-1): EPEVTQTPSHQVTQMGQEVILRCVPISNHLYFYWYRQILGQKVEFLVSFYNNEISEKSEIFDDQFSVERPDGSNFTLKIRSTKLEDSAMYFCASGEDRGYNEQFFGPGTRLTVL.

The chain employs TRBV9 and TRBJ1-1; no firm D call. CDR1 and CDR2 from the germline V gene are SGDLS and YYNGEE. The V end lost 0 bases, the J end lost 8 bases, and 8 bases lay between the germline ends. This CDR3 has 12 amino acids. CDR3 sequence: CASSVVEGEAFF. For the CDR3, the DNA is TGTGCCAGCAGCGTAGTGGAGGGAGAAGCTTTCTTT.

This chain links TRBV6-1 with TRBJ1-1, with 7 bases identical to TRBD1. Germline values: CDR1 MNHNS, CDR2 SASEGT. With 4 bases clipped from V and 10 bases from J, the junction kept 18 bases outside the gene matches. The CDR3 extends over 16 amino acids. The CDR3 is CASSVRTGTGEWVAFF. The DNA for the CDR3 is TGTGCCAGCAGTGTTCGAACTGGTACAGGGGAATGGGTAGCTTTCTTT.

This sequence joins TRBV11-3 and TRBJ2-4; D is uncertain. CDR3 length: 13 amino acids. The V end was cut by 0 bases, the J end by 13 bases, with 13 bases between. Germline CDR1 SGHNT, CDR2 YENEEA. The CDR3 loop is CASSLDGVGLQYF. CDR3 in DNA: TGTGCCAGCAGCTTAGATGGAGTAGGCCTCCAGTACTTC.

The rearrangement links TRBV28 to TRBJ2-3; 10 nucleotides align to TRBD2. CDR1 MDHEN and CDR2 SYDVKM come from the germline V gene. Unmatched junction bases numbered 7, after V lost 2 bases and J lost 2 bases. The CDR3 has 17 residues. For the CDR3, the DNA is TGTGCCAGCAGTTTAGGAGCGCTAGCGGGGGACACAGATACGCAGTATTTT. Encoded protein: CASSLGALAGDTDTQYF.

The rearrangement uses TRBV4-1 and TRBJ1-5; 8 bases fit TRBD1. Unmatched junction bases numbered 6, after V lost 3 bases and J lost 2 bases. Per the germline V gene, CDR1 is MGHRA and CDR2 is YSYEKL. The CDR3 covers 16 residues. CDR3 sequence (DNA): TGCGCCAGCAGCCAGGACAGGGATTCGGGCAATCAGCCCCAGCATTTT. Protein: CASSQDRDSGNQPQHF.

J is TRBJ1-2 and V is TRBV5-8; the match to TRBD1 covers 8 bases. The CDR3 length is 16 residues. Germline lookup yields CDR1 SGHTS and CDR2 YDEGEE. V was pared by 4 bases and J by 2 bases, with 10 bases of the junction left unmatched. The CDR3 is CASSPSGTGSNYGYTF. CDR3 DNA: TGTGCCAGCAGCCCCTCCGGGACAGGCTCCAACTATGGCTACACCTTC.